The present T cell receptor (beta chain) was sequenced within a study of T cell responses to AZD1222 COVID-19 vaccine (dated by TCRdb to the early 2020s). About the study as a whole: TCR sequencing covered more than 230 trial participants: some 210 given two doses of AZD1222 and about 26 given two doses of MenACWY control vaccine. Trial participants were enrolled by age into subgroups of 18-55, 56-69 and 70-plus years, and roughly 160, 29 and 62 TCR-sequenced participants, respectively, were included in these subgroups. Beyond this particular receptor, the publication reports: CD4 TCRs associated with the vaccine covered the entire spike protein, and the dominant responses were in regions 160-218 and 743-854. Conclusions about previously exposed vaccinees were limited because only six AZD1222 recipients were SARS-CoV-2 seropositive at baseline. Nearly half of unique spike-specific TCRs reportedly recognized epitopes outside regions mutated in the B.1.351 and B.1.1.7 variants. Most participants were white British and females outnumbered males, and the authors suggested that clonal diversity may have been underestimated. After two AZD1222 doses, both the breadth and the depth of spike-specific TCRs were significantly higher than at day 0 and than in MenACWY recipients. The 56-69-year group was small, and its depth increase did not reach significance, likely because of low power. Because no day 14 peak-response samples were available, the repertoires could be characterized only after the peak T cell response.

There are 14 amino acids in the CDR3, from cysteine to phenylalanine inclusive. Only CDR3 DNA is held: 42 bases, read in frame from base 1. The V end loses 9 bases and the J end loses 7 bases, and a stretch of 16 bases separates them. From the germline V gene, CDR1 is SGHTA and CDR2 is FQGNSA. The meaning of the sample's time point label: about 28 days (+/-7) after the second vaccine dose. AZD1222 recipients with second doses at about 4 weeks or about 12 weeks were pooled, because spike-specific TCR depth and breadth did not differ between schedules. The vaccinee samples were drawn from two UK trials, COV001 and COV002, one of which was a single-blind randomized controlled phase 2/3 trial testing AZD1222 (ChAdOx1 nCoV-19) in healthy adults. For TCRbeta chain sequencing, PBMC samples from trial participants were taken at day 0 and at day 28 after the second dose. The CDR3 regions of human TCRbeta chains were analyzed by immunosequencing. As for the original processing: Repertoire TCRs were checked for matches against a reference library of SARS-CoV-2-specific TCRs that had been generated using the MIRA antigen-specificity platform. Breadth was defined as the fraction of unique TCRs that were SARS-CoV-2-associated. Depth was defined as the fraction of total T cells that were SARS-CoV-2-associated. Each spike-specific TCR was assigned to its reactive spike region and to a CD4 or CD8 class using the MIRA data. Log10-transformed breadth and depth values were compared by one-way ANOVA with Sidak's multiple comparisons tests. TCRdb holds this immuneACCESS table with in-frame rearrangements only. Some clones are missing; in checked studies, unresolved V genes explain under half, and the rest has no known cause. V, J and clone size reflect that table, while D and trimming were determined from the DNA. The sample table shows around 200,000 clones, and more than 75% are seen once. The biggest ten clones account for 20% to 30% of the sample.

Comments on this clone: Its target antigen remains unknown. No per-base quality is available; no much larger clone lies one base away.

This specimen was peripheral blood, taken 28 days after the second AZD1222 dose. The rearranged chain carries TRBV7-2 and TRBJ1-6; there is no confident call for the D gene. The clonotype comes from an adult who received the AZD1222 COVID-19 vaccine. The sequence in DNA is TGTGCCAGTCAAGCGGGGTACGGGAATTCACCCCTCCACTTT. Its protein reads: CASQAGYGNSPLHF. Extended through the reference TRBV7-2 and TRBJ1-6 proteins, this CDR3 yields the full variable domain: GAGVSQSPSNKVTEKGKDVELRCDPISGHTALYWYRQSLGQGLEFLIYFQGNSAPDKSGLPSDRFSAERTGGSVSTLTIQRTQQEDSAVYLCASQAGYGNSPLHFGNGTRLTVT.